This T cell receptor beta chain was identified in a study of T cell changes during pregnancy in multiple sclerosis (dated by TCRdb to about 2019). The study in broad terms: Changes in the T cell repertoire over the course of pregnancy were examined in this study in women with multiple sclerosis.

V has 5 bases trimmed and J has 3 bases trimmed; junction bases matching no gene number 7. The CDR3 numbers 16 residues from cysteine through phenylalanine. Left in the record is the CDR3 DNA by itself, 48 bases read in frame from the first base. The CDR1 and CDR2 encoded by the germline V gene (reference sequence) are PRHDT and FYEKMQ. Library preparation was by the immunoSEQ multiplex PCR assay. The clones in this table, taken by TCRdb from immuneACCESS, are in-frame only. Not every clone is retained; where verified, under half of the shortfall comes from an unresolved V gene, and the cause of the rest is unknown. This sample lists tens of thousands of clones; about 91% were detected once. The leading ten clones occupy roughly 12% of the sample. Worth noting for this clone: The antigen this receptor binds is unknown. Per-base quality was not reported, and no clone a single base away is much larger than it.

The sequencing here drew on CD8+ T cells from peripheral blood mononuclear cells, taken in the third trimester of pregnancy. The chain was built from TRBV13 and TRBJ1-3; 10 nucleotides in the junction match TRBD1. The sequence was obtained from a female donor with multiple sclerosis, enrolled in a pregnancy study. The CDR3 protein is CASSQRDRGLGNTIYF. The DNA sequence is given as TGTGCCAGCAGCCAACGGGACAGGGGACTTGGAAACACCATATATTTT.